The T cell receptor (beta chain) under discussion was sequenced for a study of T cell repertoires in cytomegalovirus infection (dated by TCRdb to 2018 to 2020). About the full investigation: Peptide stimulations targeted recently identified HLA-C-restricted CMV epitopes, whose presentation resists viral immunomodulation, together with well-studied HLA-B-restricted epitopes. Donor HLA type was relevant to the analysis, because carriage of CMV infection together with the matching HLA type was indicated by public TCR beta signatures. General study outcomes and caveats: In both this cohort and an independent cohort of more than 350 donors, the cumulative frequency of public TCR beta family members distinguished carriers of CMV infection plus the relevant HLA type. In the ex vivo response, HLA-C-restricted CMV-specific TCR beta clonotypes were dominant, and in two of eight donors the single most frequent clonotype came from this HLA-C-restricted group.

Interpreted using the paper, the treatment or condition label stands for: in vitro stimulation with specific CMV peptide epitopes to enrich CMV-specific T cells. V is cut by 6 bases and J by 0 bases, and the space between the germline ends is 12 bases. The germline V gene (reference sequence) specifies DFQATT as CDR1 and SNEGSKA as CDR2. The CDR3 covers 14 residues, taking in both the cysteine and the phenylalanine. The CDR3 DNA has 42 bases and is translated from base 1. TCRdb names Illumina HiSeq 1500 as the instrument used. TCRdb took the public reads, trimmed them with fastp at Q25, ran MiXCR for clone calling and kept in-frame beta chains. Rows with a matching CDR3 protein are joined into one entry that keeps the most common DNA and genes. The sample yields around 540,000 distinct CDR3 sequences; roughly 34% were counted once. The ten largest clones capture 15% to 20% of the sample. This clonotype was observed a few times. Its antigen is still unknown. No much larger clone is present one base from it, and per-base qualities are unavailable.

This TCR was recovered from a human donor in good health (CMV status not recorded). Some clones in this sample may be carry-over from other donors' samples. The specimen was cultured PBMCs, collected from culture after CMV antigen stimulation. The chain couples TRBV20-1 to TRBJ1-3; the D gene assignment is ambiguous. This receptor has the CDR3 CSARTASSGNTIYF. Here is the DNA: TGCAGTGCCAGGACGGCTAGCTCTGGAAACACCATATATTTT.